The 25 T cell receptor beta chains reported below all come from one sample, sequenced in a study of HIV-infected patients and healthy controls. The repertoire came from unfractionated whole blood and reflected all unsorted peripheral T cells. cDNA was made from about 500 ng RNA using alpha and beta constant primers. Alpha and beta chain libraries were made separately by chain-specific third strand synthesis with multiplexing indices. TCRdb analysed the 5' RACE reads with MiXCR anew, one entry per CDR3 protein. Of about 10,000 distinct CDR3 sequences in the sample, more than 9% were seen once. The sample in question was blood, obtained before antiretroviral therapy. All receptors derive from an adult with HIV infection.

This chain joins TRBV7-8 and TRBJ2-3; 11 nucleotides align to TRBD2. The V gene's germline CDR1 is SGHVS and CDR2 FQNEAQ. The CDR3 covers 16 residues. The junction had 7 bases not matched to a gene; V was cut back by 1 base and J by 7 bases. The CDR3 DNA follows: TGTGCCAGCAGCTTAGGGGTAGCGGGGGGGCTCAATACGCAGTATTTT. The encoded protein is CASSLGVAGGLNTQYF. The full variable domain, with the rest looked up from reference TRBV7-8 and TRBJ2-3, is GAGVSQSPRYKVAKRGQDVALRCDPISGHVSLFWYQQALGQGPEFLTYFQNEAQLDKSGLPSDRFFAERPEGSVSTLKIQRTQQEDSAVYLCASSLGVAGGLNTQYFGPGTRLTVL.

This clonotype appeared many times. This chain links TRBV20-1 with TRBJ2-5; no definite D call. V gave up 1 base and J gave up 3 bases, with 12 bases separating them. This CDR3 contains 14 residues. Germline-derived CDR1 and CDR2 are DFQATT and SNEGSKA (reference sequence). CDR3 sequence (DNA): TGCAGTGCTAGAGTTACCGACGAAGAAGAGACCCAGTACTTC. Translated: CSARVTDEEETQYF.

The chain recombines TRBV29-1 with TRBJ2-1, with a possible D match to TRBD2 (7 bases). Trimming removed 5 bases at V and 8 bases at J, with 19 bases between. Germline V gene lookup returns CDR1 SQVTM and CDR2 ANQGSEA. The CDR3 consists of 14 residues. The CDR3 sequence: CSVCLGEGGDEQFF. Here the CDR3 DNA reads TGCAGCGTTTGTCTAGGGGAGGGGGGGGATGAGCAGTTCTTC.

This clonotype was detected ten times or more. CDR3 sequence (DNA): TGTGCCAGCAGCCCTCCGACAGCCTCGGGCACAGATACGCAGTATTTT. Translating gives CASSPPTASGTDTQYF. The chain joins TRBV14 to TRBJ2-3; possibly TRBD1 for D (5 bases). The CDR3 is made up of 16 amino acids. CDR1 and CDR2 (germline): SGHDN, FVKESK. V was clipped by 4 bases and J by 1 base, with 15 bases between them.

This clonotype was seen ten or more times. V and J are TRBV9 and TRBJ1-2; D remains unclear. Trimming took off 2 bases at V and 8 bases at J, with 10 bases between the two ends. This CDR3 region has 12 residues. From germline, CDR1 is SGDLS and CDR2 YYNGEE. The CDR3 loop is CASSVSRGGYTF. The CDR3 nucleotides read TGTGCCAGCAGCGTTTCACGAGGGGGCTACACCTTC.

This clonotype showed up many times. The rearrangement joins TRBV12-3 or TRBV12-4 to TRBJ1-4, with 8 bases that match TRBD1. CDR3 length: 14 amino acids. Trimming took 1 base from V and 6 from J; bases not matched to a gene: 1. The CDR3 here is CASSLGTGYEKLFF. CDR3 in DNA: TGTGCCAGCAGTTTAGGGACAGGGTATGAAAAACTGTTTTTT.

This clonotype was seen at least ten times. This chain joins TRBV7-9 and TRBJ2-7; maybe TRBD2 (6 bases). CDR3 length equals 13 residues. V was pared by 3 bases and J by 2 bases, with 8 bases between. Germline CDR1 and CDR2: SEHNR and FQNEAQ (reference sequence). The CDR3, as DNA: TGTGCCAGCAGCTTCGCGGGGACCTACGAGCAGTACTTC. Its protein is CASSFAGTYEQYF.

This clonotype is deemed medium-sized (0.01 to 0.1%). V usage is TRBV29-1 and J usage is TRBJ2-1; 7 bases are a match to TRBD1. The CDR3 is made up of 13 amino acids. Germline V lookup: CDR1 SQVTM, CDR2 ANQGSEA. Unmatched junction bases numbered 7, after V lost 5 bases and J lost 6 bases. The CDR3 region is CSVFGTVGNEQFF. In DNA form, the CDR3 reads TGCAGCGTTTTCGGGACAGTCGGCAATGAGCAGTTCTTC.

There are many counts of this clonotype. V usage is TRBV27 and J usage is TRBJ2-5; no clear D. Trimming removed 3 bases at V and 1 base at J, with 3 bases between. This CDR3 has 12 amino acids. Germline CDR1 and CDR2: MNHEY and SMNVEV (reference sequence). CDR3 in DNA: TGTGCCAGCAGTTTCGCCCAAGAGACCCAGTACTTC. Protein product: CASSFAQETQYF.

This clonotype was observed many times. This chain uses TRBV7-9 with TRBJ2-2; 9 nucleotides match TRBD1. This CDR3 is built from 15 residues. V was clipped by 4 bases and J by 6 bases; unmatched bases: 6. CDR1 and CDR2 (germline): SEHNR, FQNEAQ (reference sequence). The CDR3 sequence is CASSYPGQGPGELFF. DNA of the CDR3: TGTGCCAGCAGCTACCCGGGACAGGGACCCGGGGAGCTGTTTTTT.

This clonotype was counted many times. The chain couples TRBV15 to TRBJ1-6; no reliable D call. The ends were cut back, 0 bases at V and 0 bases at J, with 12 bases in the middle. Germline V gene data show CDR1 as LNHNV and CDR2 as YYDKDF (reference sequence). The CDR3 consists of 18 residues. CDR3 sequence reads: CATSRDPPGTSYNSPLHF. The CDR3 bases are TGTGCCACCAGCAGAGATCCCCCGGGTACCTCCTATAATTCACCCCTCCACTTT.

This clonotype is medium-sized within its sample. V usage is TRBV2 and J usage is TRBJ2-3, with 10 bases fitting TRBD2. Looked up from germline, CDR1 is SNHLY and CDR2 is FYNNEI. This CDR3 is 13 amino acids long. V lost 11 bases and J lost 2; bases outside the gene matches: 4. CDR3 protein: CAVLAGDTDTQYF. CDR3 coding DNA: TGTGCCGTTCTAGCGGGGGACACAGATACGCAGTATTTT.

CDR3 nucleotide sequence: TGTGCCAGCAGCCCCGGGACAGGGGGTACCACAGATACGCAGTATTTT. Translated, it gives CASSPGTGGTTDTQYF. The chain recombines TRBV7-9 with TRBJ2-3, with 11 bases identical to TRBD1. CDR1 is SEHNR, CDR2 FQNEAQ, per germline (reference sequence). V was pared by 5 bases and J by 2 bases, with 6 bases of the junction left unmatched. This CDR3 is built from 16 residues.

This clonotype was detected ten times or more. The chain couples TRBV29-1 to TRBJ2-7, with D perhaps given as TRBD1 or TRBD2 (5 bases each). The CDR3 length is 13 residues. V dropped 2 bases and J dropped 2 bases, with 10 bases sitting between them. From germline, CDR1 is SQVTM and CDR2 ANQGSEA. In nucleotides, the CDR3 is TGCAGCGTTGAAATTAGGGACCCCTACGAGCAGTACTTC. Protein product: CSVEIRDPYEQYF.

This clonotype turned up a few times. The chain uses TRBV6-1 and TRBJ1-1; TRBD1 might be the D (6 bases). The V end was cut by 5 bases, the J end by 8 bases, with 12 bases between. Germline V gene lookup returns CDR1 MNHNS and CDR2 SASEGT. The CDR3 is 12 amino acids. The CDR3 nucleotides read TGTGCCAGCAGTAATACAGGGTACGAAGCTTTCTTT. Amino acid sequence: CASSNTGYEAFF.

This clonotype showed up many times. The gene calls are TRBV7-9 and TRBJ2-4; 7 bases line up with TRBD1. V shed 3 bases and J 0 bases; nucleotides not matched to a gene: 8. The CDR3 is 17 amino acids. Germline CDR1 is SEHNR and CDR2 is FQNEAQ (reference sequence). The CDR3: CASSFFLTGQAKNIQYF. As DNA, the CDR3 is TGTGCCAGCAGCTTCTTTCTGACAGGGCAAGCCAAAAACATTCAGTACTTC.

This clonotype was counted many times. The chain is built from TRBV12-3 or TRBV12-4 and TRBJ2-1; 10 bases fit TRBD2. Trimming took 6 bases from V and 8 from J; bases not matched to a gene: 10. The CDR3 covers 15 residues. The CDR3 sequence is CASSPSGRAGDEQFF. Here the CDR3 DNA reads TGTGCCAGCAGCCCGAGCGGGAGGGCCGGCGATGAGCAGTTCTTC.

The sample holds a few counts of this clonotype. The chain links TRBV2 to TRBJ2-5; D is unresolved. V gave up 3 bases and J gave up 2 bases, with 13 bases separating them. Germline V gene data show CDR1 as SNHLY and CDR2 as FYNNEI. The CDR3 length is 15 residues. DNA for the CDR3: TGTGCCAGCAGTGATAGCCTCAGATTACAAGAGACCCAGTACTTC. Protein sequence: CASSDSLRLQETQYF.

The chain joins TRBV20-1 to TRBJ1-5; D may be TRBD1 (5 bases). V lost 1 base, J lost 2 bases, and 6 bases lay in between. This CDR3 contains 13 residues. From germline, CDR1 is DFQATT and CDR2 SNEGSKA (reference sequence). The CDR3 coding sequence is TGCAGTGCTAGAGTGGGGGGCAATCAGCCCCAGCATTTT. Its translation: CSARVGGNQPQHF.

The genes are TRBV10-3 and TRBJ1-1; D is unclear. This CDR3 contains 14 residues. Germline V gene data show CDR1 as ENHRY and CDR2 as SYGVKD. Trimming left V 5 bases short and J 1 base short, with 11 bases between. The CDR3 loop reads CAISSVAANTEAFF. Here the CDR3 DNA reads TGTGCCATCAGTTCAGTTGCGGCGAACACTGAAGCTTTCTTT.

Concerning this clonotype itself: Given a much more abundant clone one base away, this may be a read error. V gene TRBV6-2 or TRBV6-3 combines with J gene TRBJ2-6, with TRBD2 matching over 8 bases. Germline CDR1 is MNHEY and CDR2 is SVGEGT. CDR3 length: 15 amino acids. The CDR3 sequence: CASSSGSSGVNVLTF. Here the CDR3 DNA reads TGTGCCAGCAGTAGCGGGAGCTCTGGGGTCAACGTCCTGACTTTC.

This clonotype was counted many times. This chain connects TRBV27 to TRBJ2-5; D perhaps matches TRBD1 (6 bases). CDR1 is MNHEY, CDR2 SMNVEV, per germline (reference sequence). Trimming pared 3 bases from V and 2 bases from J, leaving 10 bases between. The CDR3 loop spans 14 amino acids. CDR3: CASSLLDRQETQYF. In DNA, the CDR3 is TGTGCCAGCAGTTTGTTGGACAGACAAGAGACCCAGTACTTC.

This clonotype has ten or more counts. The chain couples TRBV12-3 or TRBV12-4 to TRBJ1-5; D gene unclear. CDR3 length equals 15 residues. V was pared by 3 bases and J by 3 bases, with 12 bases between. This CDR3 reads CASSLSSWFNQPQHF. DNA for the CDR3: TGTGCCAGCAGTTTGTCCAGTTGGTTCAATCAGCCCCAGCATTTT.

This clonotype was seen many times. This chain links TRBV12-3 or TRBV12-4 with TRBJ1-1; tentatively, D is TRBD1 (5 bases). V dropped 7 bases and J dropped 7 bases, with 13 bases sitting between them. This CDR3 spans 12 amino acids. CDR3 coding DNA: TGTGCCAGCACCCTCGGGACCCTTGAAGCTTTCTTT. As protein: CASTLGTLEAFF.

This clonotype was seen a few times. The CDR3 here is CASSRTTGVTEAFF. The CDR3 bases are TGTGCCAGCAGTCGCACGACAGGGGTCACTGAAGCTTTCTTT. The chain joins TRBV6-5 to TRBJ1-1; 8 nucleotides agree with TRBD1. This CDR3 is built from 14 residues. The germline gives CDR1 MNHEY, CDR2 SVGAGI. Trimming took 5 bases from V and 4 from J; bases not matched to a gene: 6.